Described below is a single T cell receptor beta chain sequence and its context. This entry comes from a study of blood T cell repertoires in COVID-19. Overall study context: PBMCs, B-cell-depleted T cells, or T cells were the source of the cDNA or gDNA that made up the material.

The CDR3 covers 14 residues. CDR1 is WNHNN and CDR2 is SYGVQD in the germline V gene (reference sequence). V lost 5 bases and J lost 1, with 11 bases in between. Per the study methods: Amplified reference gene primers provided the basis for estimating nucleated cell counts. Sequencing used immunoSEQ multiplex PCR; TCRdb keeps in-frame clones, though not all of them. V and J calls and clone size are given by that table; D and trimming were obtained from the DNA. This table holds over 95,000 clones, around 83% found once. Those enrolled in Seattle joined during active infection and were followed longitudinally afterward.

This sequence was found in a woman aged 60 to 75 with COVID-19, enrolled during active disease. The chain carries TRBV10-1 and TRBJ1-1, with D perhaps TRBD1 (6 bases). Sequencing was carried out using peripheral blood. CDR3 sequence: CASSKDSENTEAFF. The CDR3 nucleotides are TGCGCCAGCAGTAAGGACAGCGAGAACACTGAAGCTTTCTTT.